Below, 2 T cell receptor beta chains from the same sample are listed, as sequenced in a study of neurological immune-mediated disorders. One entry per CDR3 protein results from TCRdb running MiXCR on the 5' RACE reads. The data contain fewer than 85,000 distinct CDR3 sequences, about 5% of them singletons. Sequenced material: PBMCs. The receptors were gathered from a young woman with multiple sclerosis.

This chain connects TRBV2 to TRBJ1-6, with 10 bases fitting TRBD1. Germline lookup yields CDR1 SNHLY and CDR2 FYNNEI. The length of the CDR3 is 17 residues. V was pared by 4 bases and J by 6 bases, with 9 bases of the junction left unmatched. CDR3 loop: CASSGNRDRGINSPLHF. The DNA of the CDR3 is TGTGCCAGCAGTGGAAACCGGGACAGGGGAATTAATTCACCCCTCCACTTT.

In this sample, this clonotype turned up a few times. The CDR3 is CASSSGGPNTGELFF. The CDR3, as DNA: TGTGCCAGCAGTAGCGGGGGGCCTAACACCGGGGAGCTGTTTTTT. V and J are TRBV3-1 and TRBJ2-2; 10 positions agree with TRBD2. Germline CDR1 and CDR2: LGHDT and YNNKEL (reference sequence). There are 15 residues in the CDR3. V was clipped by 6 bases and J by 2 bases; unmatched bases: 3.